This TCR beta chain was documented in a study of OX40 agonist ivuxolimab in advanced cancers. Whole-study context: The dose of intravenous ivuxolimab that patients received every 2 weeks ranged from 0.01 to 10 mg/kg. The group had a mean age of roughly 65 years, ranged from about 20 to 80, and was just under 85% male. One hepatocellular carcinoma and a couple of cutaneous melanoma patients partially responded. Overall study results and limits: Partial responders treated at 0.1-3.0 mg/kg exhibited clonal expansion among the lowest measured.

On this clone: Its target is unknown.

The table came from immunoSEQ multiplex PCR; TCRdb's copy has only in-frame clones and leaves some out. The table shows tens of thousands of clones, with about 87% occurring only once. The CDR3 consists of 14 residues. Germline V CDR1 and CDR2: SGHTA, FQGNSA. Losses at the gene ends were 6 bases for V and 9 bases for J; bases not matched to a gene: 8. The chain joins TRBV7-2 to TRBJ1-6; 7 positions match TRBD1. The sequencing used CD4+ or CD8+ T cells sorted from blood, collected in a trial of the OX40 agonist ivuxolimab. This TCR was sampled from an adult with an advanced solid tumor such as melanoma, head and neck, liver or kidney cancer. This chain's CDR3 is CASSFDRVGSPLHF. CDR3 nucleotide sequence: TGTGCCAGCAGTTTTGACAGGGTTGGTTCACCCCTCCACTTT.